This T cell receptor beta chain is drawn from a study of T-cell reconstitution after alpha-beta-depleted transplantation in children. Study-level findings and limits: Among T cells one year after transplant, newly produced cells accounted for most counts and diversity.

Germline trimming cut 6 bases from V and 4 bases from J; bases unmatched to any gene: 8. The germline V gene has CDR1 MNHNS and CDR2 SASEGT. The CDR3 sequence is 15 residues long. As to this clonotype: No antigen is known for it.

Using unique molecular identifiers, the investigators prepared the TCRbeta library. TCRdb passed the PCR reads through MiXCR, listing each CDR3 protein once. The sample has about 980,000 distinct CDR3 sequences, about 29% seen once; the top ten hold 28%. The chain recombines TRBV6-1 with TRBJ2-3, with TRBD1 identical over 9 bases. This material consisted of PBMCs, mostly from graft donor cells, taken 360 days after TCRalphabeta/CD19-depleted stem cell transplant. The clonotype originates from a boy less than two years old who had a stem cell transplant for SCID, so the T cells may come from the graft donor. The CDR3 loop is CASRKTGGRADTQYF. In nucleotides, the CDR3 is TGTGCCAGCAGAAAGACAGGGGGGAGGGCAGATACGCAGTATTTT.